Listed below are T cell receptor beta chains from one sample, sequenced in a study of beta chain features in type 1 diabetes. The method was immunoSEQ multiplex PCR; TCRdb's version includes in-frame clones alone and lacks a portion of them. The data show approximately 330,000 clones, approximately 11% seen once. The sample was naive CD4+ T cells from blood. The receptors shown here come from a woman in her thirties in good health. CDR3s leave out the opening cysteine and the closing phenylalanine or tryptophan. A D gene is named only where the DNA matches it firmly. The size entry is marked missing in some rows and otherwise reads once, few, many or a size class.

D	V	size	CDR3
NA	TRBV7-3	NA	ASSYPGANEQF
TRBD2	TRBV2	NA	ASGRVVYEQY
TRBD2	TRBV9	few	ASSVGLAGATDTQY
NA	TRBV19	NA	ASSITGTGGETEAF
TRBD2	TRBV7-2	few	ASSSRTSGRNEQF
TRBD2	TRBV28	few	ASSSSTSGRYNEQF
NA	TRBV7-2	few	ASSLAGEDTQY
TRBD1	TRBV9	few	ASSVGGQDYEQY
NA	TRBV6-6	NA	ASSYPRSVSYEQY
NA	TRBV5-6	few	ASSSRRSSYNEQF
NA	TRBV7-2	few	ASSYASGNEQF
TRBD1	TRBV23-1	few	ARPDRPETQY
TRBD1	TRBV10-3	NA	AISESTGSQETQY
NA	TRBV6-6	NA	ASSYSSAEQF
TRBD2	TRBV18	NA	ASSLRLAGDNEQF
TRBD1	TRBV6-5	NA	ASSSLGQGTNNEQF
TRBD2	TRBV10-3	few	AITREGTDTQY
NA	TRBV30	few	AWRAGGVDGYT
TRBD1	TRBV29-1	few	SETGGAFMNEQF
NA	TRBV7-9	NA	ASSLELTANGYT